These 6 T cell receptor beta chains originate from one sample sequenced in a study of CD8 T cells in Susac syndrome. The RNA input was roughly 0.45 to 1 ug, and it was reverse transcribed with random hexamers. TCRdb ran MiXCR on the immunoSEQ multiplex PCR reads and lists one entry per CDR3 protein. The sample has about 76,000 distinct CDR3 sequences, about 91% seen once; the top ten hold around 0.49%. Sequencing input: CD8+ T cells from PBMCs. The source is a human donor with multiple sclerosis.

V and J are TRBV11-2 and TRBJ2-1, with 7 bases aligning to TRBD2. The V gene's germline CDR1 is SGHAT and CDR2 FQNNGV. After removal of 5 bases from V and 6 bases from J, the junction contained 19 bases not matched to a gene. The CDR3 is made up of 18 amino acids. CDR3 in DNA: TGTGCCAGCAGCCGCCTTTCGCTAGCGGTCAATAGTCTCAATGAGCAGTTCTTC. Translation gives CASSRLSLAVNSLNEQFF.

The rearrangement links TRBV20-1 to TRBJ1-1, with D uncertain. The V gene's germline CDR1 is DFQATT and CDR2 SNEGSKA (reference sequence). This CDR3 has 12 amino acids. The ends were cut back, 0 bases at V and 11 bases at J, with 13 bases in the middle. The DNA of the CDR3 is TGCAGTGCTAGAGATCTGGGCGGGGAGGCTTTCTTT. This translates into CSARDLGGEAFF.

This clonotype was recorded once. The CDR3 DNA reads TGTGCCAGCAGTTTATCCAGCGGGAAAGGAGATGAGCAGTTCTTC. Its translation is CASSLSSGKGDEQFF. V is TRBV27 and J is TRBJ2-1; 7 bases line up with TRBD2. The J segment lost 8 bases and the V segment lost 0 bases, leaving 7 bases of the junction unmatched. The length of the CDR3 is 15 residues. Germline lookup yields CDR1 MNHEY and CDR2 SMNVEV (reference sequence).

The rearrangement joins TRBV7-8 to TRBJ1-1; D call uncertain. V was clipped by 5 bases and J by 4 bases, with 11 bases between them. This CDR3 has 13 residues. Germline-derived CDR1 and CDR2 are SGHVS and FQNEAQ. The CDR3 coding sequence is TGTGCCAGCAGCCCTCGGATGAGCACTGAAGCTTTCTTT. The encoded protein is CASSPRMSTEAFF.

This rearrangement joins TRBV28 to TRBJ2-1; TRBD2 is a possible D gene (6 bases). The length of the CDR3 is 16 residues. The ends were cut back, 4 bases at V and 5 bases at J, with 18 bases in the middle. The germline CDR1 and CDR2 sequences are MDHEN and SYDVKM. The chain's CDR3 is CASSYTAGRTNNEQFF. CDR3 bases: TGTGCCAGCAGTTATACCGCGGGAAGAACAAACAATGAGCAGTTCTTC.

The chain carries TRBV11-2 and TRBJ2-7, with D possibly TRBD2 on 6 matching bases. This CDR3 region has 15 residues. V dropped 3 bases and J dropped 5 bases, with 17 bases sitting between them. The germline CDR1 and CDR2 sequences are SGHAT and FQNNGV. The CDR3 here is CASSFSGTSVDEQYF. The CDR3 DNA reads TGTGCCAGCAGCTTCTCCGGGACTTCGGTCGACGAGCAGTACTTC.